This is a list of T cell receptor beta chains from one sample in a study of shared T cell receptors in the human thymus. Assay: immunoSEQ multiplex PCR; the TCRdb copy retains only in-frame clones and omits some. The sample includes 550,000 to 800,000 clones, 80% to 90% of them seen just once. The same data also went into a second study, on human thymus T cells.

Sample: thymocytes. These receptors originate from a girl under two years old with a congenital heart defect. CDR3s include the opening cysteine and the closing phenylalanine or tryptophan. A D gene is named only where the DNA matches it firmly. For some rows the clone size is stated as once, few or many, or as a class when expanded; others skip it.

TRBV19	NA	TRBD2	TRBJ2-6	TGTGCCAGTAGACAGCGGGACTGGGGGGCCAACGTCCTGACTTTC	CASRQRDWGANVLTF
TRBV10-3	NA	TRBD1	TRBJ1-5	TGTGCCATCAGGGGGGACAGTCCTAGCAATCAGCCCCAGCATTTT	CAIRGDSPSNQPQHF
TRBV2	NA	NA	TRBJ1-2	TGTGCCAGCAGTGAACTTCTGGGCCCTAACTATGGCTACACCTTC	CASSELLGPNYGYTF
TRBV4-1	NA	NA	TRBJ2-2	TGCGCCAGCAGCCAGGCCAGGGGTTCCACCGGGGAGCTGTTTTTT	CASSQARGSTGELFF
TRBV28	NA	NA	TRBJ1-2	NA	CASSVMGQTYGYTFGSLTF
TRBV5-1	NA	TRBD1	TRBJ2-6	TGCGCCAGCAGCTCGTCGCTCGTTGGACAGGGGACTGGGGCCAACGTCCTGACTTTC	CASSSSLVGQGTGANVLTF
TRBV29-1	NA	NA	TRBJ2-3	TGCAGCGTTGGCAAGCGCAGGGTAGGAAATACGCAGTATTTT	CSVGKRRVGNTQYF
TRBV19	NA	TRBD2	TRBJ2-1	TGTGCCAGTAGTATAGGGGACTCGGGGGGGTACAATGAGCAGTTCTTC	CASSIGDSGGYNEQFF
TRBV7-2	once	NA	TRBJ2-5	TGTGCCAGCAGCTTAGGTCTGGTCAGAGAGACCCAGTACTTC	CASSLGLVRETQYF
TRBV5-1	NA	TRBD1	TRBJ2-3	TGCGCCAGCAGCATCCGGGACAGGGGTTCAAAAGATACGCAGTATTTT	CASSIRDRGSKDTQYF
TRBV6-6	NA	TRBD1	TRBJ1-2	TGTGCCAGCAGTCGACGGACAGGGCCCCACTATGGCTACACCTTC	CASSRRTGPHYGYTF
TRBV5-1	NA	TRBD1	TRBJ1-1	TGCGCCAGCAGCTTGTGGGGATCAACTGGGACAGGGAGCTCGGGGTTCACTGAAGCTTTCTTT	CASSLWGSTGTGSSGFTEAFF
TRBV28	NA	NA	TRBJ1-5	TGTGCCAGCAGTTTAGGCAGGGAGGTCTCATTTAGCAATCAGCCCCAGCATTTT	CASSLGREVSFSNQPQHF
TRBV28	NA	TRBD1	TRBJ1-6	TGTGCCAGCATTGCTCCTCACACTAGGGGGCGCCCCGATAATTCACCCCTCCACTTT	CASIAPHTRGRPDNSPLHF
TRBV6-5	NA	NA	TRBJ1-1	TGTGCCAGCAGTTCCCCCGGACAGTTGGGCACTGAAGCTTTCTTT	CASSSPGQLGTEAFF
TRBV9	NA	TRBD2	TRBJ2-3	TGTGCCAGCAGCGTAGCTAGCGGGGGAGTGGATACGCAGTATTTT	CASSVASGGVDTQYF
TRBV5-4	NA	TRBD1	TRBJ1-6	TGTGCCAGCAGCCTCCCGACAGGGAAAAACCACTCACCCCTCCACTTT	CASSLPTGKNHSPLHF
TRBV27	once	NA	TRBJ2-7	TGTGCCAGCAGTTTAAGCCGGTCTACTTGCTCCTACGAGCAGTACTTC	CASSLSRSTCSYEQYF
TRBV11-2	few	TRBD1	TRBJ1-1	TGTGCCAGCAGCTTAGCTGACAGGGAGGATGGGGACACTGAAGCTTTCTTT	CASSLADREDGDTEAFF
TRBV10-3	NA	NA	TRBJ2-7	TGTGCCATCAGTGGGGGGCCCTACGAGCAGTACTTC	CAISGGPYEQYF
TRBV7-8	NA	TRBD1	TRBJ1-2	TGTGCCAGCAGCTACGAGGGACAGAACTATGGCTACACCTTC	CASSYEGQNYGYTF
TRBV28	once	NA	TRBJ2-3	TGTGCCAGCAGTTTTTCCCCCAGGGACCGGGGGAACACAGATACGCAGTATTTT	CASSFSPRDRGNTDTQYF
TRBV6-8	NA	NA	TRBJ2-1	TGTGCCAGCAGTTACTACCCCCCTAGCTCCTACAATGAGCAGTTCTTC	CASSYYPPSSYNEQFF
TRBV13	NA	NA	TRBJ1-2	TGTGCCAGCAGCTTATCTAACAGGGTGAAGGGCTACACCTTC	CASSLSNRVKGYTF
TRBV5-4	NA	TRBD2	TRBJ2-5	TGTGCCGGCGGGACTAGCGGGGGGGCGGGAGAGACCCAGTACTTC	CAGGTSGGAGETQYF
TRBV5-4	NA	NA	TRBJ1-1	TGTGCCAGCAGCTTGTATGGCGGCACTGAAGCTTTCTTT	CASSLYGGTEAFF
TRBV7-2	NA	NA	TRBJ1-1	TGTGCCAGCAGCTTACAGGGTGACACTGAAGCTTTCTTT	CASSLQGDTEAFF
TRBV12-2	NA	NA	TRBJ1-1	TGTGCAAGTCGCTTAGCCTCCAGGGCCGGGGCTTTCTTT	CASRLASRAGAFF
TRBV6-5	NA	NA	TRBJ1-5	TGTGCCAGCAGTTACGGTCCGGACAGTCAGCCCCAGCATTTT	CASSYGPDSQPQHF
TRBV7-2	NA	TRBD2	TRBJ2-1	TGTGCCAGCAGAGACCCGAATGGGGGAGGGGAGTTCTTC	CASRDPNGGGEFF
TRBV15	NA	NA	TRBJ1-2	TGTGCCACCAGCAGAGAGGGTGAGGCAGCTAACTATGGCTACACCTTC	CATSREGEAANYGYTF
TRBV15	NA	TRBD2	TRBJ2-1	TGTGCCACCAGCAGAGGAGCTAGCGGGGGGGTTAGCTCCTACAATGAGCAGTTCTTC	CATSRGASGGVSSYNEQFF
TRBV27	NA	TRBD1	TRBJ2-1	TGTGCCAGCAGTTTGAGACAGGGGTCGCCCAATGAGCAGTTCTTC	CASSLRQGSPNEQFF
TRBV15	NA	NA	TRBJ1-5	TGTGCCACCAACAACTTTAGAGACAGCCACAATCAGCCCCAGCATTTT	CATNNFRDSHNQPQHF
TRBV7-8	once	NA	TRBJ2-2	TGTGCCAGCAGCTTAGTGGGGGGTTTGACCGGGGAGCTGTTTTTT	CASSLVGGLTGELFF
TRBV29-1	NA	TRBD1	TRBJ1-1	TGCAGCGTTGTAGCAGGGGGCACTGAAGCTTTCTTT	CSVVAGGTEAFF
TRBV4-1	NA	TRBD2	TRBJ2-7	TGCGCCAGCAGCCAAGCCCGGACTAGTCCTGTGGGGGAGCAGTACTTC	CASSQARTSPVGEQYF
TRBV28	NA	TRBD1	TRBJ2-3	TGTGCCAGCAGACCGGGACAGGACACAGATACGCAGTATTTT	CASRPGQDTDTQYF
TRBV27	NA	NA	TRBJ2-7	TGTGCCAGCAGTTCCAGATCGACAGACCCGACCTACGAGCAGTACTTC	CASSSRSTDPTYEQYF
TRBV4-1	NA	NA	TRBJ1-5	TGCGCCAGCAGCCAAGTGATTTTGACAGGCAATCAGCCCCAGCATTTT	CASSQVILTGNQPQHF
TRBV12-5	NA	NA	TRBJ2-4	TGTGCTAGTGGTTTGGTACACCAGTCTCTAGCCAAAAACATTCAGTACTTC	CASGLVHQSLAKNIQYF
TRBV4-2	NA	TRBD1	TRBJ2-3	TGTGCCAGCAGCCGGTCGACAGGGGCTTTCACAGATACGCAGTATTTT	CASSRSTGAFTDTQYF
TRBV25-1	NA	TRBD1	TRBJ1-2	TGTGCCAGCAGCAGCCGGTCCGGGACAGGGGGTAACTATGGCTACACCTTC	CASSSRSGTGGNYGYTF
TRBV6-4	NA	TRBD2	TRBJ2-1	TGTGCCAGCAGACACGAGCGGGGGTCAGAATATGAGCAGTTCTTC	CASRHERGSEYEQFF
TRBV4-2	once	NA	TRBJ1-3	TGTGCCAGCAGCCAAGAAAAAGACTGTAACTCTGGAAACACCATATATTTT	CASSQEKDCNSGNTIYF
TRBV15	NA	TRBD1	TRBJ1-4	TGTGCCACCAGCAGAGATGGGACAGGGGGCTACGAAAAACTGTTTTTT	CATSRDGTGGYEKLFF
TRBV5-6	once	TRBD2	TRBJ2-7	TGTGCCAGCAGCCCGAGCTCGATGGGGGGGGCCTACGAGCAGTACTTC	CASSPSSMGGAYEQYF
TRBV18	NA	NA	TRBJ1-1	TGTGCCAGCTCACCACGGAAGACGGTAGGAGATGGAGCTTTCTTT	CASSPRKTVGDGAFF
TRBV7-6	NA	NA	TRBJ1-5	TGTGCCAGCAGCTTAGCTCGTGGCAGGGATGTTGGTCAGCCCCAGCATTTT	CASSLARGRDVGQPQHF
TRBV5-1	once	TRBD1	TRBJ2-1	TGCGCCAGCAGCTATACAGGGGTCCCCTACAATGAGCAGTTCTTC	CASSYTGVPYNEQFF
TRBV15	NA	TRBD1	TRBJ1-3	TGTGCCACCAGCACCACAGGGGTACGTGACACCATATATTTT	CATSTTGVRDTIYF
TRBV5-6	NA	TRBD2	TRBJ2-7	TGTGCCAGCAGCTTTGGGGTAGCGGGTAAGACCTACGAGCAGTACTTC	CASSFGVAGKTYEQYF
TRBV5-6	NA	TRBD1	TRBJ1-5	TGTGCCAGCAGCTTGAAAGGAGGGACAGTTCGAAATCAGCCCCAGCATTTT	CASSLKGGTVRNQPQHF
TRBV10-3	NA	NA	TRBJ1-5	TGTGCCATCAGTGAGTCGGTGGGAGACCAGCCCCAGCATTTT	CAISESVGDQPQHF
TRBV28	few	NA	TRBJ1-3	TGTGCCAGCTCTGGGACGAGGGGAGGCGGAAACACCATATATTTT	CASSGTRGGGNTIYF